Shown below are 14 T cell receptor beta chains from a single sample sequenced in a study of T-cell reconstitution after alpha-beta-depleted transplantation in children. A library of TCRbeta sequences, prepared with unique molecular identifiers, was generated. MiXCR, run by TCRdb on the PCR reads, gives a single entry per CDR3 protein. This sample yields about 980,000 distinct CDR3 sequences, of which roughly 31% are seen a single time; over 25% belongs to the top ten. The source was PBMCs, mostly from graft donor cells, collected 360 days after TCRalphabeta/CD19-depleted stem cell transplant. These receptors all come from a boy less than two years old who had a stem cell transplant for SCID, so the T cells may come from the graft donor.

This clonotype appeared many times. The chain uses TRBV6-5 and TRBJ2-7; TRBD2 might be the D (5 bases). Trimming cost V 5 bases and J 1 base, with 9 bases left between them. The CDR3 is 13 residues long. CDR1 is MNHEY and CDR2 is SVGAGI in the germline V gene. Here the CDR3 reads CASSPSPSYEQYF. In nucleotides, the CDR3 is TGTGCCAGCAGTCCTAGCCCGTCCTACGAGCAGTACTTC.

The CDR3 protein is CASSRGVTQETQYF. The CDR3 DNA is TGCGCCAGCAGCCGAGGTGTGACGCAAGAGACCCAGTACTTC. The genes are TRBV5-1 and TRBJ2-5; D ambiguous. The length of the CDR3 is 14 residues. CDR1 and CDR2 (germline): SGHRS, YFSETQ. Trimming pared 4 bases from V and 2 bases from J, leaving 12 bases between.

The V and J genes are TRBV7-3 and TRBJ1-2; 8 nucleotides agree with TRBD1. The CDR3 extends over 14 amino acids. Losses at the gene ends were 3 bases for V and 8 bases for J; bases not matched to a gene: 8. In germline, CDR1 is SGHTA, CDR2 FQGTGA. The CDR3 DNA is TGTGCCAGCAGCTTGATCCAGGGGGCTGGGGGCTACACCTTC. It yields the protein CASSLIQGAGGYTF. The variable domain in full, completed from reference TRBV7-3 and TRBJ1-2, reads GAGVSQTPSNKVTEKGKYVELRCDPISGHTALYWYRQSLGQGPEFLIYFQGTGAADDSGLPNDRFFAVRPEGSVSTLKIQRTERGDSAVYLCASSLIQGAGGYTFGSGTRLTVV.

The chain employs TRBV5-1 and TRBJ2-7; maybe TRBD1 (5 bases). Germline CDR1 and CDR2: SGHRS and YFSETQ. V dropped 5 bases and J dropped 7 bases, with 16 bases sitting between them. This CDR3 contains 13 residues. CDR3 amino acids: CASRGFRAKEQYF. Here the CDR3 DNA reads TGCGCCAGCAGGGGCTTCAGGGCTAAAGAGCAGTACTTC.

The chain links TRBV5-1 to TRBJ2-5; D is unresolved. Germline V lookup: CDR1 SGHRS, CDR2 YFSETQ. V lost 9 bases and J lost 4, with 16 bases in between. The CDR3 extends over 13 amino acids. DNA of the CDR3: TGCGCCACCGCCCAAGGACGTCTAGAGACCCAGTACTTC. It is translated as CATAQGRLETQYF.

The gene calls are TRBV14 and TRBJ2-3; D perhaps matches TRBD2 (7 bases). The CDR3 runs 17 residues. V was shortened by 0 bases and J by 2 bases, with 15 bases between the two germline ends. The V gene's germline CDR1 is SGHDN and CDR2 FVKESK. CDR3 in DNA: TGTGCCAGCAGCCAAGATGGGAACGGGGGGCCCACAGATACGCAGTATTTT. It yields the protein CASSQDGNGGPTDTQYF.

The table lists this clonotype with a few counts. The chain employs TRBV28 and TRBJ2-1, with no clear D. CDR1 MDHEN and CDR2 SYDVKM come from the germline V gene. CDR3 length: 15 residues. Deletions cut 10 bases from V and 4 bases from J, with 20 bases between. CDR3 DNA sequence: TGTGCCACCCTGCGGAGACCGTTGCGATACAATGAGCAGTTCTTC. Its translation is CATLRRPLRYNEQFF. The entire variable domain, with the rest obtained from reference TRBV28 and TRBJ2-1, is as follows: DVKVTQSSRYLVKRTGEKVFLECVQDMDHENMFWYRQDPGLGLRLIYFSYDVKMKEKGDIPEGYSVSREKKERFSLILESASTNQTSMYLCATLRRPLRYNEQFFGPGTRLTVL.

This clonotype was seen more than once but under ten times. The chain uses TRBV20-1 and TRBJ2-7; no definite D call. The CDR3 is 12 residues long. CDR1 is DFQATT and CDR2 is SNEGSKA in the germline V gene (reference sequence). V shed 3 bases and J shed 5 bases, with 11 bases lying between them. The CDR3 DNA follows: TGCAGTGCTAGGCGCCCGTCGGACGAGCAGTACTTC. Translated, it gives CSARRPSDEQYF.

The table lists this clonotype with a few counts. One end of the junction is discordant with germline, which a read error may explain. The chain is built from TRBV29-1 and TRBJ1-1, with no clear D. Germline V CDR1 and CDR2: SQVTM, ANQGSEA. The CDR3 extends over 13 amino acids. Here the CDR3 reads CSVEGIPGTEAFF. In DNA, the CDR3 is TGCAGCGTCGAAGGGATCCCGGGGACTGAAGCTTTCTTT. The whole variable domain, filled in from reference TRBV29-1 and TRBJ1-1, reads SAVISQKPSRDICQRGTSLTIQCQVDSQVTMMFWYRQQPGQSLTLIATANQGSEATYESGFVIDKFPISRPNLTFSTLTVSNMSPEDSSIYLCSVEGIPGTEAFFGQGTRLTVV.

In its sample, this clonotype was seen once. The chain employs TRBV9 and TRBJ2-5, with TRBD2 matching 15 bases. The trim removed 3 bases at V and 4 bases at J, leaving 4 bases unmatched. Germline CDR1 is SGDLS and CDR2 is YYNGEE. CDR3 length: 16 residues. The CDR3: CASSALGLAGGETQYF. The CDR3 nucleotides are TGTGCCAGCAGCGCCCTGGGACTAGCGGGGGGAGAGACCCAGTACTTC.

This clonotype was counted only a few times. The chain carries TRBV20-1 and TRBJ2-1; 11 nucleotides agree with TRBD2. This CDR3 spans 15 amino acids. The trim removed 5 bases at V and 7 bases at J, leaving 10 bases unmatched. Germline values: CDR1 DFQATT, CDR2 SNEGSKA (reference sequence). The DNA of the CDR3 is TGCAGTGCTCACTTAGCGGGGGGGCAAGGAAATGAGCAGTTCTTC. Encoded protein: CSAHLAGGQGNEQFF.

The chain links TRBV20-1 to TRBJ1-2; D gene unclear. The CDR3 runs to 11 residues. Trimming cost V 4 bases and J 4 bases, with 7 bases left between them. CDR1 and CDR2 (germline): DFQATT, SNEGSKA (reference sequence). In DNA form, the CDR3 reads TGCAGTGCTACAACCCTCTATGGCTACACCTTC. Protein sequence: CSATTLYGYTF.

The J gene is TRBJ1-1, the V gene TRBV4-1; the D is unclear. V lost 1 base to trimming and J lost 1 base, with 22 bases between them. The CDR3 loop spans 19 amino acids. The V gene's germline CDR1 is MGHRA and CDR2 YSYEKL. CDR3 in amino acids: CASSQGGSRAWRANTEAFF. The CDR3 DNA reads TGCGCCAGCAGCCAAGGGGGTTCGCGGGCCTGGAGGGCGAACACTGAAGCTTTCTTT.

This clonotype was counted only a few times. The rearrangement links TRBV2 to TRBJ1-1; the match to TRBD1 covers 7 bases. J gave up 0 bases and V 10 bases, and 11 bases lay outside the gene matches. This CDR3 contains 15 residues. Germline CDR1 and CDR2: SNHLY and FYNNEI. The chain's CDR3 is CATGTERLMNTEAFF. In nucleotides, the CDR3 is TGTGCCACCGGGACAGAAAGACTCATGAACACTGAAGCTTTCTTT.